One sample yielded the 8 T cell receptor beta chains listed below, sequenced in a study of T cell responses to AZD1222 COVID-19 vaccine. Produced via immunoSEQ multiplex PCR; TCRdb's table is partial and in-frame only. Of under 170,000 clones in the sample, roughly 90% were seen once. Source: peripheral blood, taken 28 days after the second AZD1222 dose. The receptors shown here come from an adult who received the AZD1222 COVID-19 vaccine.

The chain is built from TRBV9 and TRBJ2-1, with a weak D call TRBD2 (5 bases). This CDR3 region has 15 residues. Trimming took off 3 bases at V and 0 bases at J, with 10 bases between the two ends. CDR1 is SGDLS and CDR2 is YYNGEE in the germline V gene. CDR3 nucleotide sequence: TGTGCCAGCAGCGGTAGCGATCTCTCCTACAATGAGCAGTTCTTC. Translation gives CASSGSDLSYNEQFF.

The rearrangement uses TRBV30 and TRBJ2-5, with D possibly being TRBD1 (6 bases). This CDR3 has 12 residues. The V end lost 3 bases, the J end lost 4 bases, and 9 bases lay between the germline ends. Germline-derived CDR1 and CDR2 are GTSNPN and SVGIG (reference sequence). CDR3 nucleotide sequence: TGTGCCTGGAGGGACAGCCTAGAGACCCAGTACTTC. It yields the protein CAWRDSLETQYF.

The chain uses TRBV6-2 or TRBV6-3 and TRBJ2-7; 8 bases fit TRBD2. The junction had 13 bases not matched to a gene; V was cut back by 2 bases and J by 1 base. The CDR3 loop spans 18 amino acids. Looked up from germline, CDR1 is MNHEY and CDR2 is SVGEGT. Here the CDR3 DNA reads TGTGCCAGCAGTTACGGCCCTTTGGTAGCGGGGATATCCTACGAGCAGTACTTC. It is translated as CASSYGPLVAGISYEQYF.

The genes are TRBV10-1 and TRBJ2-6; D is ambiguous. CDR1 and CDR2 (germline): WNHNN, SYGVQD (reference sequence). The CDR3 is 14 residues long. V was pared by 5 bases and J by 0 bases, with 5 bases between. The CDR3 protein is CASSPSSGANVLTF. The CDR3 nucleotides are TGCGCCAGCAGTCCTTCCTCTGGGGCCAACGTCCTGACTTTC.

This CDR3 is CASRWGQGDNQPQHF. Written as DNA, the CDR3 is TGCGCCAGCAGATGGGGACAGGGAGACAATCAGCCCCAGCATTTT. The chain has TRBV10-2 and TRBJ1-5; 9 nucleotides align to TRBD1. V shed 6 bases and J 3 bases; nucleotides not matched to a gene: 6. The CDR3 sequence is 15 residues long. Germline V lookup: CDR1 WSHSY, CDR2 SAAADI.

The chain recombines TRBV5-1 with TRBJ2-1, with D unclear. The CDR3 consists of 12 residues. V was trimmed by 3 bases and J by 10 bases, leaving 11 bases between them. The germline CDR1 and CDR2 sequences are SGHRS and YFSETQ. CDR3 amino acids: CASSSNLGEQFF. The CDR3, as DNA: TGCGCCAGCAGCTCGAATCTGGGGGAGCAGTTCTTC.

The rearrangement joins TRBV12-3 or TRBV12-4 to TRBJ1-2; 7 bases align to TRBD1. The CDR3 is 13 amino acids. V was clipped by 3 bases and J by 6 bases; unmatched bases: 4. CDR3 in amino acids: CASSLHTGDGYTF. DNA for the CDR3: TGTGCCAGCAGTTTGCACACAGGGGATGGCTACACCTTC.

This rearrangement joins TRBV6-7 to TRBJ1-2; D is undetermined. TRBV6-7 is filed as an ORF, its function uncertain. Trimming took off 0 bases at V and 8 bases at J, with 10 bases between the two ends. CDR3 length: 13 residues. In nucleotides, the CDR3 is TGTGCCAGCAGTTACTCCACCGGGGTCGGCTACACCTTC. Translating it yields CASSYSTGVGYTF.